The sequence of this TCR beta chain was determined in a study of human T cells and chemical hapten exposure. Study in general: In the sensitization step, 2% DPC was placed on approximately 2 cm by approximately 2 cm of upper inner arm skin. Patch tests of 0.01% DPC on the upper back were read at 6 days.

The time point is: patch test 3, about 24 weeks after DPC sensitization. Treatment here: therapeutic diphenylcyclopropenone sensitization with weekly scalp DPC. People who gave samples had alopecia, were 18 to 70 years old, and were suitable for DPC. Germline V lookup: CDR1 MDHEN, CDR2 SYDVKM. The length of the CDR3 is 14 residues. The germline V and J ends were trimmed by 7 bases and 3 bases, with 13 bases remaining between them. For the library, individual cDNA molecules each received unique molecular identifiers. In TCRdb, the RACE reads were re-called with MiXCR into one record per CDR3 protein. Counted here are 97,000 or so distinct CDR3 sequences, 25% to 30% occurring once; the ten biggest clones make up about 9.3%.

This chain connects TRBV28 to TRBJ2-1; no definite D call. This specimen was whole blood, taken in connection with sensitization to the hapten diphenylcyclopropenone (DPC). The clonotype was recovered from a man aged 35 to 55 with alopecia areata. Some clones in this sample may be carry-over from other donors' samples. The CDR3: CASTFVSLYNEQFF. In DNA form, the CDR3 reads TGTGCCAGCACCTTCGTGTCCCTCTACAATGAGCAGTTCTTC.